One sample yielded the 22 T cell receptor beta chains listed below, sequenced in a study of T cell clonotyping in hematopoietic cell transplantation. Specified time point: recipient sample about 28 days before transplant, after cytoreduction. The table came from immunoSEQ multiplex PCR; TCRdb's copy has only in-frame clones and leaves some out. The table records roughly 30,000 clones, less than 85% of them present only once. The source was peripheral blood mononuclear cells, collected before stem cell transplant. The receptor source for this set is a man aged 35 to 55 with acute myeloid leukemia. Some clones in this sample may be carry-over from other donors' samples.

This chain joins TRBV7-2 and TRBJ2-2, with D tentatively TRBD1 or TRBD2 (6 bases each). Germline CDR1 is SGHTA and CDR2 is FQGNSA. The CDR3 runs 16 residues. V was clipped by 5 bases and J by 6 bases, with 19 bases between them. The CDR3 reads CASSPSPQGGAGELFF. In DNA form, the CDR3 reads TGTGCCAGCAGCCCCTCCCCACAGGGCGGGGCCGGGGAGCTGTTTTTT. Looking up the rest from reference TRBV7-2 and TRBJ2-2 gives the full variable domain: GAGVSQSPSNKVTEKGKDVELRCDPISGHTALYWYRQSLGQGLEFLIYFQGNSAPDKSGLPSDRFSAERTGGSVSTLTIQRTQQEDSAVYLCASSPSPQGGAGELFFGEGSRLTVL.

CDR3 in DNA: TGTGCCAGCAGTTACACTAGCGGCACAGATACGCAGTATTTT. Its translation: CASSYTSGTDTQYF. This sequence joins TRBV28 and TRBJ2-3; 7 positions agree with TRBD2. The V segment lost 4 bases and the J segment 1 base; nucleotides outside the gene matches: 2. Germline CDR1 MDHEN, CDR2 SYDVKM. This CDR3 has 14 residues.

This chain uses TRBV20-1 with TRBJ1-2; D remains ambiguous. CDR1 is DFQATT and CDR2 is SNEGSKA in the germline V gene (reference sequence). Trimming removed 6 bases from V and 8 bases from J, with 13 bases in between. The CDR3 covers 11 residues. CDR3 bases: TGCAGTGCCCAGGTTGGAGCGGGCTACACCTTC. Its protein product is CSAQVGAGYTF.

The chain employs TRBV2 and TRBJ2-1; TRBD2 matches at 9 bases. The junction had 7 bases not matched to a gene; V was cut back by 4 bases and J by 3 bases. This CDR3 has 16 amino acids. Germline CDR1 and CDR2: SNHLY and FYNNEI. The CDR3 reads CASSVRSGGNYNEQFF. The CDR3 DNA reads TGTGCCAGCAGTGTCCGAAGCGGGGGGAACTACAATGAGCAGTTCTTC.

V is TRBV5-6 and J is TRBJ2-7, with D tentatively TRBD1 (5 bases). This CDR3 spans 16 amino acids. Germline V gene sequence: CDR1 SGHDT, CDR2 YYEEEE. V was shortened by 4 bases and J by 4 bases, with 21 bases between the two germline ends. CDR3 sequence (DNA): TGTGCCAGCAGCGGCGGACAAATCCTAGGTGGGTACGAGCAGTACTTC. Translating gives CASSGGQILGGYEQYF.

The chain's CDR3 is CASSFSNQPQHF. CDR3 DNA sequence: TGTGCCAGTAGCTTCAGCAATCAGCCCCAGCATTTT. The chain links TRBV19 to TRBJ1-5; D gene unclear. Trimming left V 6 bases short and J 1 base short, with 4 bases between. The CDR3 is 12 residues long. The germline V gene has CDR1 LNHDA and CDR2 SQIVND (reference sequence).

The V gene is TRBV21-1, the J gene TRBJ2-7; no check of the table's D call, TRBD2, against the DNA was made. TRBV21-1 is a pseudogene locus. CDR3 length: 15 amino acids. The CDR3 DNA sequence: TGTGCCAGCAGCAAAGGTAGCGGGAGTTACTACGAGCAGTACTTC. Translated, it gives CASSKGSGSYYEQYF.

The chain is built from TRBV19 and TRBJ2-7; unclear D gene. V was pared by 6 bases and J by 2 bases, with 14 bases between. Looked up from germline, CDR1 is LNHDA and CDR2 is SQIVND (reference sequence). The CDR3 has 14 residues. The CDR3 reads CASRSTILTYEQYF. The CDR3 DNA reads TGTGCCAGTAGGTCCACAATTCTTACCTACGAGCAGTACTTC. Together with reference TRBV19 and TRBJ2-7, the CDR3 gives the full variable domain: DGGITQSPKYLFRKEGQNVTLSCEQNLNHDAMYWYRQDPGQGLRLIYYSQIVNDFQKGDIAEGYSVSREKKESFPLTVTSAQKNPTAFYLCASRSTILTYEQYFGPGTRLTVT.

J is TRBJ1-2 and V is TRBV29-1; 8 positions agree with TRBD1. The ends lost 0 bases at V and 6 bases at J; junction bases unmatched: 6. CDR1 and CDR2 (germline): SQVTM, ANQGSEA. CDR3 length equals 14 residues. Here the CDR3 DNA reads TGCAGCGTTGAAGAAGCGCAGGGGGCGAATGGCTACACCTTC. This translates into CSVEEAQGANGYTF. The variable domain in full, with the rest retrieved from reference TRBV29-1 and TRBJ1-2, is SAVISQKPSRDICQRGTSLTIQCQVDSQVTMMFWYRQQPGQSLTLIATANQGSEATYESGFVIDKFPISRPNLTFSTLTVSNMSPEDSSIYLCSVEEAQGANGYTFGSGTRLTVV.

In its sample, this clone was seen a few times. The genes are TRBV6-5 and TRBJ2-5; 9 bases line up with TRBD2. Trimming removed 4 bases from V and 5 bases from J; junction bases left unmatched: 11. Germline V lookup: CDR1 MNHEY, CDR2 SVGAGI. The CDR3 totals 16 residues. As DNA, the CDR3 is TGTGCCAGCAGTTCACTCACCGGGACTAGCCGGGAGACCCAGTACTTC. The encoded protein is CASSSLTGTSRETQYF.

This chain joins TRBV19 and TRBJ2-7; TRBD1 matches 7 bases. J lost 3 bases, V lost 3 bases, and 2 bases had no gene match. CDR1 is LNHDA and CDR2 is SQIVND in the germline V gene (reference sequence). The CDR3 covers 13 residues. The CDR3 sequence is CASSITGVYEQYF. The CDR3 nucleotides are TGTGCCAGTAGTATTACAGGGGTCTACGAGCAGTACTTC.

This clone was picked up a small number of times. The chain has TRBV11-3 and TRBJ2-1, with 11 bases identical to TRBD2. This CDR3 is 15 amino acids long. Germline V lookup: CDR1 SGHNT, CDR2 YENEEA. After removal of 3 bases from V and 7 bases from J, the junction contained 5 bases not matched to a gene. CDR3 residues: CASSLLAGGGNEQFF. DNA for the CDR3: TGTGCCAGCAGCTTGCTAGCGGGAGGAGGGAATGAGCAGTTCTTC.

The V call is TRBV5-4, the J call TRBJ1-1, with D hard to call. Trimming removed 0 bases from V and 1 base from J, with 22 bases in between. The CDR3 covers 19 residues. Germline loops: CDR1 SGHNT, CDR2 YYREEE (reference sequence). The CDR3 spells CASSLGGRFNRITNTEAFF. CDR3 DNA: TGTGCCAGCAGCTTGGGGGGTCGGTTTAACCGAATTACGAACACTGAAGCTTTCTTT.

With regard to this clone: The junction and the germline gene differ at one end; a read error may be behind it. The genes are TRBV19 and TRBJ1-1; D gene unclear. Germline CDR1 reads LNHDA; CDR2 reads SQIVND (reference sequence). The CDR3 extends over 11 amino acids. CDR3 coding DNA: TGTGCCAGTAGTATGAAGGGAGAAGTTTTCTTT. Its protein is CASSMKGEVFF.

This sequence joins TRBV2 and TRBJ2-1, with TRBD2 matching over 7 bases. V dropped 8 bases and J dropped 3; count of bases not matched to a gene: 4. CDR3 size: 13 residues. Germline CDR1 is SNHLY and CDR2 is FYNNEI. The DNA of the CDR3 is TGTGCCAGCTCGGCGGGAGACTACAATGAGCAGTTCTTC. The encoded protein is CASSAGDYNEQFF.

The rearrangement uses TRBV7-8 and TRBJ2-5, with D perhaps TRBD2 (5 bases). The V gene lost 4 bases and the J gene lost 5 bases, with 17 bases spanning the gap. Looked up from germline, CDR1 is SGHVS and CDR2 is FQNEAQ. This CDR3 region has 15 residues. In DNA form, the CDR3 reads TGTGCCAGCAGCTCTTCGGGGTCGCGGAAGGAGACCCAGTACTTC. Protein: CASSSSGSRKETQYF. The full variable domain, in which reference TRBV7-8 and TRBJ2-5 provide the parts outside the CDR3, is GAGVSQSPRYKVAKRGQDVALRCDPISGHVSLFWYQQALGQGPEFLTYFQNEAQLDKSGLPSDRFFAERPEGSVSTLKIQRTQQEDSAVYLCASSSSGSRKETQYFGPGTRLLVL.

The chain carries TRBV5-1 and TRBJ1-2, with 7 bases matching TRBD1. There are 15 residues in the CDR3. Trimming at V came to 3 bases and at J to 4 bases, leaving 9 bases not matched to a gene. CDR1 is SGHRS, CDR2 YFSETQ, per germline. The CDR3 spells CASSWEGARRYGYTF. The CDR3 coding sequence is TGCGCCAGCAGCTGGGAGGGGGCAAGACGCTATGGCTACACCTTC.

This rearrangement joins TRBV4-1 to TRBJ2-1, with D unclear. The germline V gene encodes CDR1 MGHRA and CDR2 YSYEKL. The germline V and J ends were trimmed by 0 bases and 6 bases, with 9 bases remaining between them. The CDR3 runs to 14 residues. CDR3 nucleotide sequence: TGCGCCAGCAGCCAAGATATGGCGTTCAATGAGCAGTTCTTC. Translation: CASSQDMAFNEQFF.

The J gene is TRBJ2-4, the V gene TRBV2, with D tentatively TRBD1 (5 bases). Germline-derived CDR1 and CDR2 are SNHLY and FYNNEI. V dropped 6 bases and J dropped 1 base, with 10 bases sitting between them. The CDR3 contains 14 residues. Written as DNA, the CDR3 is TGTGCCAGCAGCAAGACAGCGGCCAAAAACATTCAGTACTTC. Its translation: CASSKTAAKNIQYF. Combining the CDR3 with reference TRBV2 and TRBJ2-4 gives the whole variable domain EPEVTQTPSHQVTQMGQEVILRCVPISNHLYFYWYRQILGQKVEFLVSFYNNEISEKSEIFDDQFSVERPDGSNFTLKIRSTKLEDSAMYFCASSKTAAKNIQYFGAGTRLSVL.

The rearrangement links TRBV2 to TRBJ2-7; unclear D gene. Per germline, CDR1 SNHLY and CDR2 FYNNEI. The CDR3 loop spans 13 amino acids. Written as DNA, the CDR3 is TGTGCTTCGACCGAGGCCGGTTACTACGAGCAGTACTTC. Amino acids: CASTEAGYYEQYF. The full variable domain, rest sourced from reference TRBV2 and TRBJ2-7, is EPEVTQTPSHQVTQMGQEVILRCVPISNHLYFYWYRQILGQKVEFLVSFYNNEISEKSEIFDDQFSVERPDGSNFTLKIRSTKLEDSAMYFCASTEAGYYEQYFGPGTRLTVT.

The chain joins TRBV5-1 to TRBJ2-5; D possibly corresponds to TRBD2 (5 bases). The germline gives CDR1 SGHRS, CDR2 YFSETQ. This CDR3 region has 15 residues. V lost 2 bases to trimming and J lost 1 base, with 12 bases between them. CDR3 residues: CASSFVVRVQETQYF. The CDR3 DNA sequence: TGCGCCAGCAGCTTCGTTGTGAGGGTCCAAGAGACCCAGTACTTC.

V is TRBV25-1 and J is TRBJ1-2, with 8 bases aligning to TRBD1. V lost 8 bases to trimming and J lost 0 bases; unmatched junction nucleotides: 5. This CDR3 has 14 amino acids. Germline V gene data show CDR1 as MGHDK and CDR2 as SYGVNS. The CDR3 DNA is TGTGCCAGCGCCAAGGGACAGGCTAACTATGGCTACACCTTC. It translates to CASAKGQANYGYTF.